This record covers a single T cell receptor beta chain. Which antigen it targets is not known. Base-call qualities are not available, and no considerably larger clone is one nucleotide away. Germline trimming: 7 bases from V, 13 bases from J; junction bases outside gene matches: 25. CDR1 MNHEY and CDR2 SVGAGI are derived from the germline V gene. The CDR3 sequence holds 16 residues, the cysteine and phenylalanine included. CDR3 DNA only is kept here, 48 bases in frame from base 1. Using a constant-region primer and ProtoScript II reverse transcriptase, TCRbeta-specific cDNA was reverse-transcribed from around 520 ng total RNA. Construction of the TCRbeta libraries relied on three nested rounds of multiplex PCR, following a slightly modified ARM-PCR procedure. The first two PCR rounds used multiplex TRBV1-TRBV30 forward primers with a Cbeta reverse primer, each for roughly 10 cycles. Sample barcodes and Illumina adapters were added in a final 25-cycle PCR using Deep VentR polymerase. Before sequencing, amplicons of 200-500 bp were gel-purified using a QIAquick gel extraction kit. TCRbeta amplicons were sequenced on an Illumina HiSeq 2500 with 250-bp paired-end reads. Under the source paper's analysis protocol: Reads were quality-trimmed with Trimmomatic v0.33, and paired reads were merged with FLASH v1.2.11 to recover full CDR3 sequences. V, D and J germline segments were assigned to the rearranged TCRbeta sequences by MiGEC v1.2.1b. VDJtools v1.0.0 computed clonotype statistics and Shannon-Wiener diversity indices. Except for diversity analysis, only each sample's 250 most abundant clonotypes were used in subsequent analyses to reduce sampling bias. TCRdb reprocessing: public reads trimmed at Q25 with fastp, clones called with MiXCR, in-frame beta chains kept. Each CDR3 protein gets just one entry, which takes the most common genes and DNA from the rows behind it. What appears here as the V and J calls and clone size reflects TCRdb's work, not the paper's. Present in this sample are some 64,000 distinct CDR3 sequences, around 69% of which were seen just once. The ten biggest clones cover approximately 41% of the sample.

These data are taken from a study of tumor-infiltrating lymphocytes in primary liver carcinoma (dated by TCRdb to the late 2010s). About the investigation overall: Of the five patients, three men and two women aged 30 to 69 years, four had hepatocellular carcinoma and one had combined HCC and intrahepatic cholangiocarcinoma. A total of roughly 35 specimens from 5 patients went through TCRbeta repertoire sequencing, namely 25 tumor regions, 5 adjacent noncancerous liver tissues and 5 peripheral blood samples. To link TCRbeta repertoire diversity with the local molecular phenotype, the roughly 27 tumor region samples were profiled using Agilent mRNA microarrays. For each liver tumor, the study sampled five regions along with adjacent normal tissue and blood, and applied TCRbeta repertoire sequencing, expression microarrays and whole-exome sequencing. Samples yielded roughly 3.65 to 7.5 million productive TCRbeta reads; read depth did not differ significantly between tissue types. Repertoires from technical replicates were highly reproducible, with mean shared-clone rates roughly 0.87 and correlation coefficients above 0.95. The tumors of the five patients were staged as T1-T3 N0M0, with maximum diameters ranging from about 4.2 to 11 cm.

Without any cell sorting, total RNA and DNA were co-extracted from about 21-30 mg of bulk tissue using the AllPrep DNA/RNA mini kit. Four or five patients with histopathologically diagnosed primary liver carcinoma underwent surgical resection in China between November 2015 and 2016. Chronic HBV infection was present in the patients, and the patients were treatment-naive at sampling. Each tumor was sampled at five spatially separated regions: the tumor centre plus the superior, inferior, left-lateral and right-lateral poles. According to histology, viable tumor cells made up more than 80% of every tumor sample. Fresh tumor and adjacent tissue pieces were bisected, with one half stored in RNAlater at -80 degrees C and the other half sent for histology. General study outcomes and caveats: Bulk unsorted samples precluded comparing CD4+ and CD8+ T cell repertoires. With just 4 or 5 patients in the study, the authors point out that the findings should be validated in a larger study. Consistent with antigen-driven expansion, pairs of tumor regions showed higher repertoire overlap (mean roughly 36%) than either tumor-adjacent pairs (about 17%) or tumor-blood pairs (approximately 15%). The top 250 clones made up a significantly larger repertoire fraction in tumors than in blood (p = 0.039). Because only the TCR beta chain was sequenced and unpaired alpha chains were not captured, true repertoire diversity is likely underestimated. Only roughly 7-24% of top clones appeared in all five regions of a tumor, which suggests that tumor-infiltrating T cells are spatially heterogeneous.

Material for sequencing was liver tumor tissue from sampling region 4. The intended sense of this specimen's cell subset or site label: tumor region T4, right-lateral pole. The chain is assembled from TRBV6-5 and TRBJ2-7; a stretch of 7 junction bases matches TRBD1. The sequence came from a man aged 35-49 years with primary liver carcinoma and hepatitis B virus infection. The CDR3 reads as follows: CASMPGQAASFYEEYF. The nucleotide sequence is TGTGCCAGCATGCCCGGACAGGCAGCATCCTTTTACGAGGAATACTTC.